Sequencing of this TCR beta chain was carried out in a study of molecular identifiers for immune sequencing clone quantification. Worth noting for this clonotype: Being one base from a much bigger clone, this may be a read error.

CDR3 length equals 12 residues. The germline V and J ends were trimmed by 7 bases and 7 bases, with 17 bases remaining between them. Germline values: CDR1 SQVTM, CDR2 ANQGSEA. TCRdb redid the calling of the PCR reads with MiXCR, one entry per CDR3 protein. The sample records about 640,000 distinct CDR3 sequences, just under 20% being singletons. The sample taken for sequencing was naive CD8+ T cells from blood, with Jurkat cell RNA spiked in. Subset meaning: FACS-sorted CD8+CD4-CCR7+CD45RA+ naive T cells. The V gene is TRBV29-1, the J gene TRBJ2-7; a weak D match, TRBD2 (7 bases). This receptor was obtained from a human donor in good health. Some libraries in this study had Jurkat cell RNA spiked in. The CDR3 spells CSGGGGAGEQYF. The CDR3 DNA is TGCAGCGGGGGAGGGGGGGCCGGGGAGCAGTACTTC.